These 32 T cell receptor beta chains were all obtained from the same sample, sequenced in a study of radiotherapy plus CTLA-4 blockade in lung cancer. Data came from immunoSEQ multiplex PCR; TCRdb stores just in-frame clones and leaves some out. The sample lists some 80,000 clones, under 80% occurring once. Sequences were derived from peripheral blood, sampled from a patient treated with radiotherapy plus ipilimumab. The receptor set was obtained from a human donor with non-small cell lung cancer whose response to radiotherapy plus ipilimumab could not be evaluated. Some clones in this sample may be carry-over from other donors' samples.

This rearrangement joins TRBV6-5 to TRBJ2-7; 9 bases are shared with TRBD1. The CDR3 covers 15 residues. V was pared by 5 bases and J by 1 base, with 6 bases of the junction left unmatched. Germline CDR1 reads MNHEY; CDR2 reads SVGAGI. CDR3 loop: CASSPDRGRSYEQYF. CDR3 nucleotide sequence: TGTGCCAGCAGTCCGGACAGGGGAAGGTCCTACGAGCAGTACTTC.

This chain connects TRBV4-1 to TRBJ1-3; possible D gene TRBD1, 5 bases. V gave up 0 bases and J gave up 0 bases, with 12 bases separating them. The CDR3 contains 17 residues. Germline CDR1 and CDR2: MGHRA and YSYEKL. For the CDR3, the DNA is TGCGCCAGCAGCCAAGATCTCGGACAAAGCTCTGGAAACACCATATATTTT. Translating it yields CASSQDLGQSSGNTIYF.

CDR3 sequence: CATSGGLESSYEQYF. Written as DNA, the CDR3 is TGTGCCACCAGTGGGGGCCTAGAAAGCTCCTACGAGCAGTACTTC. This chain connects TRBV15 to TRBJ2-7, with D possibly matching TRBD1 (6 bases). CDR3 length: 15 amino acids. The ends were cut back, 6 bases at V and 0 bases at J, with 15 bases in the middle. Germline V gives CDR1 LNHNV, CDR2 YYDKDF (reference sequence).

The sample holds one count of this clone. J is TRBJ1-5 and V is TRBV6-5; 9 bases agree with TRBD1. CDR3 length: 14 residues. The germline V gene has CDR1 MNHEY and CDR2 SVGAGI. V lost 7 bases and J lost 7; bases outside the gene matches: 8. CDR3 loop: CASTLGQGKQPQHF. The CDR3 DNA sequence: TGTGCCAGCACCCTTGGACAGGGGAAGCAGCCCCAGCATTTT.

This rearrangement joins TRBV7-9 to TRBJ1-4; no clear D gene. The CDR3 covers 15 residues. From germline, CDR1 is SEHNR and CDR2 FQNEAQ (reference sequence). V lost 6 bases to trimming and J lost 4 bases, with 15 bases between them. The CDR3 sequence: CASSSNPGNNEKLFF. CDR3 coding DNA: TGTGCCAGCAGTTCCAACCCGGGGAATAATGAAAAACTGTTTTTT. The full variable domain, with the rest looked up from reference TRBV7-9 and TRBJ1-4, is DTGVSQNPRHKITKRGQNVTFRCDPISEHNRLYWYRQTLGQGPEFLTYFQNEAQLEKSRLLSDRFSAERPKGSFSTLEIQRTEQGDSAMYLCASSSNPGNNEKLFFGSGTQLSVL.

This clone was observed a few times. The CDR3 sequence: CASSWGLAGARETQYF. The CDR3 region has the DNA TGTGCCAGCAGCTGGGGACTAGCGGGGGCCCGAGAGACCCAGTACTTC. V gene TRBV7-6 combines with J gene TRBJ2-5; 14 bases map to TRBD2. Germline assignment: CDR1 SGHVS and CDR2 FNYEAQ. The CDR3 loop spans 16 amino acids. Unmatched junction bases numbered 5, after V lost 4 bases and J lost 4 bases.

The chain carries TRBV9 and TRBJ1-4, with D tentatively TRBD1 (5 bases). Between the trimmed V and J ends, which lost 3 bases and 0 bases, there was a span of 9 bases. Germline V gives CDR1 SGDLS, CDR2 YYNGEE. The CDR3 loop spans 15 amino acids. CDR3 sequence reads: CASSGQITTNEKLFF. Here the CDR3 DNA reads TGTGCCAGCAGCGGACAGATTACAACTAATGAAAAACTGTTTTTT.

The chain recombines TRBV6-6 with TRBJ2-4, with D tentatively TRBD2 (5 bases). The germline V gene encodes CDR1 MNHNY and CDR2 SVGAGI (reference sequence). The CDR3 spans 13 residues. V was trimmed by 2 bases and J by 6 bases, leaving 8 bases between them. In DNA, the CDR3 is TGTGCCAGCAGTTACGGCGGAGGAAACATTCAGTACTTC. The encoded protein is CASSYGGGNIQYF.

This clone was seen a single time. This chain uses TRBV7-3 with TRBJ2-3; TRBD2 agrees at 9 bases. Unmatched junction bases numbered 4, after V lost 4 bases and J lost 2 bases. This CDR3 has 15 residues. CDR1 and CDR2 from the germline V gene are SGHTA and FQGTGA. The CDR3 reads CASSSGLAYTDTQYF. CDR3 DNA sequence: TGTGCCAGCAGCTCCGGACTAGCGTACACAGATACGCAGTATTTT. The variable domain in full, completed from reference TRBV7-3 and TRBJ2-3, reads GAGVSQTPSNKVTEKGKYVELRCDPISGHTALYWYRQSLGQGPEFLIYFQGTGAADDSGLPNDRFFAVRPEGSVSTLKIQRTERGDSAVYLCASSSGLAYTDTQYFGPGTRLTVL.

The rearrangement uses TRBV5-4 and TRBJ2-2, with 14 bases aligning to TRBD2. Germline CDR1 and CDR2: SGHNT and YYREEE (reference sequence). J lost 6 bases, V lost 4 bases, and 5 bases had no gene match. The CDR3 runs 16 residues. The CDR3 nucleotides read TGTGCCAGCAGCGGACGGGGACTAGCGGGGGCCGGGGAGCTGTTTTTT. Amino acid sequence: CASSGRGLAGAGELFF.

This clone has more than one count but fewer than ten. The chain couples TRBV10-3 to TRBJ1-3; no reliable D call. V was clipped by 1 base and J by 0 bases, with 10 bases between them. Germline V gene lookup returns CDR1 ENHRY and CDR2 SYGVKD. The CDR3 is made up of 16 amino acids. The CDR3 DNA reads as TGTGCCATCAGTGAGTTGGGCGGGAGCTCTGGAAACACCATATATTTT. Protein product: CAISELGGSSGNTIYF.

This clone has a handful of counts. The CDR3 region is CSAKGLAGETFTDTQYF. The CDR3 bases are TGCAGCGCCAAGGGGTTAGCGGGGGAGACCTTCACAGATACGCAGTATTTT. V gene TRBV29-1 combines with J gene TRBJ2-3, with 9 bases matching TRBD2. This CDR3 region has 17 residues. V was clipped by 7 bases and J by 2 bases; unmatched bases: 16. CDR1 and CDR2 (germline): SQVTM, ANQGSEA.

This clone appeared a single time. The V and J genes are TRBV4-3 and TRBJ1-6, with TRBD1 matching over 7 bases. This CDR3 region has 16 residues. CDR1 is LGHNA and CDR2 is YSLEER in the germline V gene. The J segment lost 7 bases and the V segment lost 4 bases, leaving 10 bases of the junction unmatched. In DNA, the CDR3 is TGCGCCAGCAGCCGAGACCCCCAGGGGGAAAATTCACCCCTCCACTTT. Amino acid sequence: CASSRDPQGENSPLHF.

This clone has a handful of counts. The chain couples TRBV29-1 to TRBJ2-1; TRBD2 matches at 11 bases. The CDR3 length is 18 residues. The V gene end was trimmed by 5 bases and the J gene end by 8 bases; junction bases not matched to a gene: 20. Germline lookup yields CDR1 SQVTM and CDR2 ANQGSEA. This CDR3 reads CSVKGRWGSGGAFDEQFF. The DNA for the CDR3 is TGCAGCGTTAAAGGGCGGTGGGGTAGCGGGGGGGCGTTCGATGAGCAGTTCTTC.

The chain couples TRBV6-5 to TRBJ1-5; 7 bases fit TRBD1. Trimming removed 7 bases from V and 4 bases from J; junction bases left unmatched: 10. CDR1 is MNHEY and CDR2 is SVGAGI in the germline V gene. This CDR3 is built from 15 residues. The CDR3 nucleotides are TGTGCCAGCATCTCACAGACAGGGTCAAATCAGCCCCAGCATTTT. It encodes CASISQTGSNQPQHF.

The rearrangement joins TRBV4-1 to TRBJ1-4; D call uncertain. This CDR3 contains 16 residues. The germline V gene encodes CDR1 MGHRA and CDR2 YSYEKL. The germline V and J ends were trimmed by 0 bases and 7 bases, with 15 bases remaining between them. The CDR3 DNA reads TGCGCCAGCAGCCAAGATCGAACCGGGTATGCTGAAAAACTGTTTTTT. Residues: CASSQDRTGYAEKLFF.

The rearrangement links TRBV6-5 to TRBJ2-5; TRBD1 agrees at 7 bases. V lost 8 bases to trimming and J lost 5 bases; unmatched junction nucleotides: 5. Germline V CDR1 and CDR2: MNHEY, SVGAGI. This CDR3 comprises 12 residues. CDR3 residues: CASAIQGETQYF. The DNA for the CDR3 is TGTGCCAGCGCTATACAGGGGGAGACCCAGTACTTC.

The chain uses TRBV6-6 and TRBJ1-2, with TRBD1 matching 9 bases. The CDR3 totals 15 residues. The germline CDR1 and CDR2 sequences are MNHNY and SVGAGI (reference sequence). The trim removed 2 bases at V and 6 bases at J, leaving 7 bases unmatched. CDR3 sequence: CASSYPPGTGNGYTF. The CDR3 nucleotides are TGTGCCAGCAGTTACCCCCCCGGGACAGGGAATGGCTACACCTTC.

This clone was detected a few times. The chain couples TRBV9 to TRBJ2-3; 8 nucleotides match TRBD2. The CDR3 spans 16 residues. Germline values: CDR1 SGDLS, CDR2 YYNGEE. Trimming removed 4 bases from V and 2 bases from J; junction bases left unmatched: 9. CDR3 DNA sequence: TGTGCCAGCAGCCCTTACGGGGGGGCGACCACAGATACGCAGTATTTT. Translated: CASSPYGGATTDTQYF.

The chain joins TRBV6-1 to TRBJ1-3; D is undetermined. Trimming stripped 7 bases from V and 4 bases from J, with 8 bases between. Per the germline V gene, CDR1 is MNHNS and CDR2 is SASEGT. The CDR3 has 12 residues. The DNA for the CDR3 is TGTGCCAGCACCTTACAGGGAAACACCATATATTTT. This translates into CASTLQGNTIYF.

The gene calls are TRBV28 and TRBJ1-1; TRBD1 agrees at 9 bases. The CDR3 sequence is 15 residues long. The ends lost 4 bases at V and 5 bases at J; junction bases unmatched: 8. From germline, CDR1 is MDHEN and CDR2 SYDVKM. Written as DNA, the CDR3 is TGTGCCAGCAGTTCCGTCGGGACAGGGCTTACTGAAGCTTTCTTT. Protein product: CASSSVGTGLTEAFF.

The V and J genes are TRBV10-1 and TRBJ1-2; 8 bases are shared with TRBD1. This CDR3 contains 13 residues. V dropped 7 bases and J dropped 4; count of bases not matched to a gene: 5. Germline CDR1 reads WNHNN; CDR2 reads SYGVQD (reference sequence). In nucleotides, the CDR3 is TGCGCCAGCACCCGGGACAGGTTCTATGGCTACACCTTC. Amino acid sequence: CASTRDRFYGYTF.

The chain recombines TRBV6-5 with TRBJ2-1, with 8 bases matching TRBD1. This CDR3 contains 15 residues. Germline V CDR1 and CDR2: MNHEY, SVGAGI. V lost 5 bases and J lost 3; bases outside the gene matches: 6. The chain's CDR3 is CASSPGGAHYNEQFF. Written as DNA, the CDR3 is TGTGCCAGCAGTCCAGGGGGCGCCCACTACAATGAGCAGTTCTTC.

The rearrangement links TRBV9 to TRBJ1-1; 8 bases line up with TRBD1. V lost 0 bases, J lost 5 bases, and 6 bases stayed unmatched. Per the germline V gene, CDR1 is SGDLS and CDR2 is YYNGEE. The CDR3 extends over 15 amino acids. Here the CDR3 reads CASSVEGQVGTEAFF. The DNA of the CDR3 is TGTGCCAGCAGCGTAGAGGGACAGGTTGGAACTGAAGCTTTCTTT.

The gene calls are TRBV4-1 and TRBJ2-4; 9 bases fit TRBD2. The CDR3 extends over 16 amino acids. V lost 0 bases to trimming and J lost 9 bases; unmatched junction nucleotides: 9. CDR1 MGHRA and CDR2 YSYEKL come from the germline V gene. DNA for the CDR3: TGCGCCAGCAGCCAAGATGGGGCGGGGGGGCAGGCCATTCAGTACTTC. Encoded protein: CASSQDGAGGQAIQYF.

The CDR3 DNA is TGCGCCAGCAGCCCTGAGCGGGGGAACACTGAAGCTTTCTTT. Translating it yields CASSPERGNTEAFF. The rearrangement links TRBV4-1 to TRBJ1-1, with no clear D. This CDR3 is 14 amino acids long. Trimming removed 4 bases at V and 1 base at J, with 10 bases between. Germline CDR1 and CDR2: MGHRA and YSYEKL.

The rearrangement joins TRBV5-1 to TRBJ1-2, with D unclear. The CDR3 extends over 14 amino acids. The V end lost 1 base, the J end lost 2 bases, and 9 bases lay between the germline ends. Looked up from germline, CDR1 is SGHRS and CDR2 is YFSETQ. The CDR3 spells CASSLYVRNYGYTF. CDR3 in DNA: TGCGCCAGCAGCTTGTACGTCCGGAACTATGGCTACACCTTC.

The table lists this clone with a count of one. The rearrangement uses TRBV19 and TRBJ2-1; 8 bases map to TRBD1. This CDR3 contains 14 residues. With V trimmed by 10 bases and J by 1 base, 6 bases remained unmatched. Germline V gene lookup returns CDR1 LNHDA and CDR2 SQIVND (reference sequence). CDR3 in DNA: TGTGCCACCACGGACAGGGCATCCTACAATGAGCAGTTCTTC. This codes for CATTDRASYNEQFF.

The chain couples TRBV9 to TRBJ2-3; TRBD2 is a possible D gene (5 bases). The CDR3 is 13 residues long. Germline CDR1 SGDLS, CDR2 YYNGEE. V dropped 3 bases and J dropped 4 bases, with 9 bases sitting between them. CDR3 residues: CASSDAGADTQYF. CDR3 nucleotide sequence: TGTGCCAGCAGCGACGCCGGGGCAGATACGCAGTATTTT. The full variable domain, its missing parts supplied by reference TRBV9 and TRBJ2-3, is DSGVTQTPKHLITATGQRVTLRCSPRSGDLSVYWYQQSLDQGLQFLIQYYNGEERAKGNILERFSAQQFPDLHSELNLSSLELGDSALYFCASSDAGADTQYFGPGTRLTVL.

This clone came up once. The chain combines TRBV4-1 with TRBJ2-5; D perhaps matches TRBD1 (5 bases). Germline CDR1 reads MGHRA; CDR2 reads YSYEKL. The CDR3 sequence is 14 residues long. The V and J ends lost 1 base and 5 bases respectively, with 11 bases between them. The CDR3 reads CASSQVGAFETQYF. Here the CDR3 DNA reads TGCGCCAGCAGCCAAGTAGGGGCATTCGAGACCCAGTACTTC.

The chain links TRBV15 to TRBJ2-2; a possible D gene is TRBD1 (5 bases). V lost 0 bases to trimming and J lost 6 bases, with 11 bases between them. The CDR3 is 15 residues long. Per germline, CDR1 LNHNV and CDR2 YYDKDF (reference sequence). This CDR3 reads CATSRDFDSPGELFF. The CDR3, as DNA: TGTGCCACCAGCAGAGATTTTGACAGCCCCGGGGAGCTGTTTTTT.

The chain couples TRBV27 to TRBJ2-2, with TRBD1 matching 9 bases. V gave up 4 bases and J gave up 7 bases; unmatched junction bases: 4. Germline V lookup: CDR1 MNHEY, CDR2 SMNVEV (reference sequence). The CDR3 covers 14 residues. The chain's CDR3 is CASSYGTGYGELFF. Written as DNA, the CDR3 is TGTGCCAGCAGTTACGGGACAGGGTACGGGGAGCTGTTTTTT.